The 16 T cell receptor beta chains in this list originate from one sample, sequenced in a study of cytomegalovirus exposure and HLA in healthy donors. With 60 Vbeta and 13 Jbeta primers, the PCR was carried out. Data came from immunoSEQ multiplex PCR; TCRdb stores just in-frame clones and leaves some out. Counted here are roughly 120,000 clones, 73% occurring once; the ten biggest clones make up under 10%. Sequencing used PBMCs. These receptors all stem from a man in his forties or fifties in good health and CMV-seronegative.

The rearrangement joins TRBV27 to TRBJ2-1, with D possibly TRBD2 on 7 matching bases. CDR1 is MNHEY, CDR2 SMNVEV, per germline (reference sequence). This CDR3 has 16 amino acids. Deletions cut 2 bases from V and 0 bases from J, with 11 bases between. CDR3 bases: TGTGCCAGCAGTTTAAGGGGGGGGAGCTCCTACAATGAGCAGTTCTTC. It specifies CASSLRGGSSYNEQFF.

The chain is built from TRBV5-1 and TRBJ2-1, with 15 bases fitting TRBD2. Germline CDR1 reads SGHRS; CDR2 reads YFSETQ. Trimming removed 4 bases from V and 9 bases from J; junction bases left unmatched: 8. The CDR3 has 16 residues. CDR3 amino acids: CASSLGLAGGLSEQFF. The DNA of the CDR3 is TGCGCCAGCAGCCTAGGACTAGCGGGGGGGCTCAGTGAGCAGTTCTTC. Based on the CDR3 plus reference TRBV5-1 and TRBJ2-1, the full variable domain is KAGVTQTPRYLIKTRGQQVTLSCSPISGHRSVSWYQQTPGQGLQFLFEYFSETQRNKGNFPGRFSGRQFSNSRSEMNVSTLELGDSALYLCASSLGLAGGLSEQFFGPGTRLTVL.

The table lists this clone with a count of one. The chain has TRBV2 and TRBJ1-5, with 10 bases that match TRBD1. The CDR3 totals 15 residues. J lost 2 bases, V lost 4 bases, and 2 bases had no gene match. Germline values: CDR1 SNHLY, CDR2 FYNNEI. This chain's CDR3 is CASSAGTGGNQPQHF. CDR3 bases: TGTGCCAGCAGTGCCGGGACAGGGGGCAATCAGCCCCAGCATTTT.

The chain couples TRBV18 to TRBJ2-5; 13 bases are a match to TRBD2. Germline CDR1 KGHSH, CDR2 LQKENI. After removal of 4 bases from V and 3 bases from J, the junction contained 2 bases not matched to a gene. The CDR3 spans 15 residues. The CDR3 DNA reads as TGTGCCAGCTCACGGGGACTAGCGGGGAAAGAGACCCAGTACTTC. The encoded protein is CASSRGLAGKETQYF. Supplemented by reference TRBV18 and TRBJ2-5, the full variable domain reads NAGVMQNPRHLVRRRGQEARLRCSPMKGHSHVYWYRQLPEEGLKFMVYLQKENIIDESGMPKERFSAEFPKEGPSILRIQQVVRGDSAAYFCASSRGLAGKETQYFGPGTRLLVL.

The chain employs TRBV10-3 and TRBJ1-3; the match to TRBD1 covers 7 bases. Germline V gene lookup returns CDR1 ENHRY and CDR2 SYGVKD. V was clipped by 10 bases and J by 2 bases; unmatched bases: 8. This CDR3 region has 14 residues. The CDR3 loop reads CATSPGTAGNTIYF. The CDR3 DNA follows: TGTGCCACTTCTCCCGGGACAGCTGGAAACACCATATATTTT.

This clone showed up just a few times. The chain employs TRBV5-4 and TRBJ2-6, with D maybe TRBD2 (7 bases). Per germline, CDR1 SGHNT and CDR2 YYREEE (reference sequence). The CDR3 covers 18 residues. The V end was cut by 0 bases, the J end by 0 bases, with 13 bases between. CDR3 nucleotide sequence: TGTGCCAGCAGCTTGGCTTCGGGGGGCAGCTCTGGGGCCAACGTCCTGACTTTC. This translates into CASSLASGGSSGANVLTF.

The chain couples TRBV7-8 to TRBJ1-5; D ambiguous. The germline V gene has CDR1 SGHVS and CDR2 FQNEAQ. The length of the CDR3 is 14 residues. Between the trimmed V and J ends, which lost 3 bases and 7 bases, there was a span of 13 bases. The CDR3 coding sequence is TGTGCCAGCAGCTTTCCCCGGGGTCAACAGCCCCAGCATTTT. As protein: CASSFPRGQQPQHF.

V usage is TRBV7-6 and J usage is TRBJ1-3, with TRBD1 as a possible D gene (6 bases). Trimming cost V 0 bases and J 9 bases, with 12 bases left between them. Germline loops: CDR1 SGHVS, CDR2 FNYEAQ. The CDR3 spans 14 residues. CDR3 amino acids: CASSLALQGATIYF. The CDR3 nucleotides are TGTGCCAGCAGCTTAGCGTTACAGGGAGCCACCATATATTTT. Filled out from reference TRBV7-6 and TRBJ1-3, the complete variable domain reads GAGVSQSPRYKVTKRGQDVALRCDPISGHVSLYWYRQALGQGPEFLTYFNYEAQQDKSGLPNDRFSAERPEGSISTLTIQRTEQRDSAMYRCASSLALQGATIYFGEGSWLTVV.

The gene calls are TRBV7-2 and TRBJ2-7; no reliable D call. Germline V gives CDR1 SGHTA, CDR2 FQGNSA. Trimming took 1 base from V and 3 from J, leaving 10 bases between them. CDR3 length: 14 residues. CDR3 in amino acids: CASSLVHSFYEQYF. For the CDR3, the DNA is TGTGCCAGCAGCTTAGTTCACAGTTTCTACGAGCAGTACTTC.

This clone occurred once. The chain links TRBV5-6 to TRBJ1-4; no clear D gene. Per germline, CDR1 SGHDT and CDR2 YYEEEE. Trimming stripped 0 bases from V and 6 bases from J, with 12 bases between. CDR3 size: 15 residues. CDR3 in amino acids: CASSLERGKDEKLFF. The CDR3 DNA follows: TGTGCCAGCAGCTTGGAACGGGGAAAGGATGAAAAACTGTTTTTT. The full variable domain, completed using reference TRBV5-6 and TRBJ1-4, is DAGVTQSPTHLIKTRGQQVTLRCSPKSGHDTVSWYQQALGQGPQFIFQYYEEEERQRGNFPDRFSGHQFPNYSSELNVNALLLGDSALYLCASSLERGKDEKLFFGSGTQLSVL.

This sequence joins TRBV7-3 and TRBJ2-3, with 14 bases that match TRBD2. V shed 5 bases and J 4 bases; nucleotides not matched to a gene: 5. CDR1 is SGHTA, CDR2 FQGTGA, per germline. The CDR3 totals 16 residues. This CDR3 is CASSLGLAGESDTQYF. As DNA, the CDR3 is TGTGCCAGCAGCCTGGGACTAGCGGGGGAGTCAGATACGCAGTATTTT.

The V and J genes are TRBV19 and TRBJ2-1; 7 nucleotides match TRBD1. J gave up 0 bases and V 5 bases, and 4 bases lay outside the gene matches. Germline CDR1 and CDR2: LNHDA and SQIVND (reference sequence). This CDR3 comprises 15 residues. This CDR3 reads CASSPGTVSYNEQFF. In nucleotides, the CDR3 is TGTGCCAGTAGTCCAGGGACAGTCTCCTACAATGAGCAGTTCTTC.

The genes are TRBV7-9 and TRBJ2-5; the D gene is possibly TRBD1 (5 bases). The CDR3 runs 15 residues. Germline V lookup: CDR1 SEHNR, CDR2 FQNEAQ (reference sequence). Trimming removed 5 bases at V and 4 bases at J, with 17 bases between. CDR3 DNA: TGTGCCAGCAGCCAGTTAGGGGCGCAGGGAGAGACCCAGTACTTC. This translates into CASSQLGAQGETQYF.

Regarding this clone: Other nucleotide sequences in the sample specify the same CDR3. V is TRBV5-1 and J is TRBJ2-7, with 9 bases identical to TRBD1. CDR1 is SGHRS, CDR2 YFSETQ, per germline. V lost 0 bases and J lost 4; bases outside the gene matches: 2. This CDR3 is built from 14 residues. CDR3 amino acids: CASSLGQGVYEQYF. The DNA for the CDR3 is TGCGCCAGCAGCTTGGGACAGGGGGTGTACGAGCAGTACTTC.

V gene TRBV4-3 combines with J gene TRBJ1-1; TRBD1 might be the D (6 bases). V was clipped by 3 bases and J by 3 bases, with 14 bases between them. This CDR3 spans 15 amino acids. Per germline, CDR1 LGHNA and CDR2 YSLEER. CDR3 region: CASSQEQGRYTEAFF. The CDR3 nucleotides read TGCGCCAGCAGCCAGGAACAGGGTCGGTACACTGAAGCTTTCTTT.

The V gene is TRBV10-3, the J gene TRBJ2-7; tentative D call: TRBD2 (6 bases). Trimming cost V 4 bases and J 4 bases, with 8 bases left between them. Germline V gene lookup returns CDR1 ENHRY and CDR2 SYGVKD. The CDR3 sequence is 12 residues long. DNA of the CDR3: TGTGCCATCAGTGCCCGGGGGTACGAGCAGTACTTC. This codes for CAISARGYEQYF.